These T cell receptor beta chains were read from a single sample in a study of T cell responses to AZD1222 COVID-19 vaccine. Data came from immunoSEQ multiplex PCR; TCRdb stores just in-frame clones and leaves some out. The data contain 100,000 or so clones, about 87% of them singletons. The sample here was peripheral blood, taken 28 days after the second AZD1222 dose. Every receptor here comes from an adult who received the AZD1222 COVID-19 vaccine. Each CDR3 is given without its conserved first and last residue.

V	J	CDR3
TRBV18	TRBJ2-7	ASSPGTREGEQY
TRBV13	TRBJ1-4	ASTLGGRGGVKLF
TRBV5-1	TRBJ1-1	ASSLGQWGNTEAF
TRBV11-2	TRBJ2-1	ASSLGGLLGNEQF
TRBV6-6	TRBJ1-5	ASSYSGGTFNQPQH
TRBV3-1/TRBV3-2	TRBJ2-1	ASSQPGRRRDEQF
TRBV11-1	TRBJ2-1	ASSRLAGANEQF
TRBV18	TRBJ2-3	ASSPPGQSTDTQY
TRBV24-1	TRBJ2-1	ATSDPSGGTEQF
TRBV5-1	TRBJ2-1	ASSWTSGGAAEQF
TRBV5-1	TRBJ2-5	ASSLSGTGGQETQY
TRBV15	TRBJ2-4	ATSRGGVDQNIQY
TRBV29-1	TRBJ2-7	SVAFTGPRAYEQY
TRBV27	TRBJ2-5	ASSSRPRETQY
TRBV20-1	TRBJ1-1	SASSLKMNTEAF
TRBV11-2	TRBJ2-7	ASSVEQAFPYEQY
TRBV19	TRBJ1-2	ASSIDRRGYT
TRBV12-3/TRBV12-4	TRBJ2-3	ASTRTDTQY
TRBV3-1/TRBV3-2	TRBJ2-3	ASSQQTVTDTQY
TRBV18	TRBJ2-5	ASSPLHREGETQY
TRBV5-4	TRBJ1-1	ASSLEIASGEAF
TRBV5-1	TRBJ2-7	ASSLAGSSYEQY
TRBV19	TRBJ2-7	ASSIGMQGHEQY
TRBV5-4	TRBJ1-1	ASSLRGDTEAF
TRBV6-5	TRBJ2-1	ASSYGRAGNEQF
TRBV7-9	TRBJ2-5	ASSPKTGIRTQY
TRBV30	TRBJ1-6	AWRAWDRGNSPLH
TRBV2	TRBJ2-2	ASSPRGGRGTGELF
TRBV18	TRBJ2-7	ATQEQGGEQY
TRBV27	TRBJ1-6	ASSSGQGANSPLH
TRBV6-6	TRBJ1-2	ASRRGMDYGYT
TRBV7-3	TRBJ2-2	ASSAYQGTGELF
TRBV7-8	TRBJ2-1	ASSPTVRRQGGEQF
TRBV6-5	TRBJ1-5	ASSRTSSSNQPQH
TRBV21-1	TRBJ2-2	ASSKVGLAGVKNTGELF
TRBV25-1	TRBJ2-3	ASTLRVGGTDTQY
TRBV18	TRBJ1-2	ASSPIEANYGYT
TRBV5-5	TRBJ1-5	ASSLEIWQGLSSNQPQH
TRBV27	TRBJ1-2	ASSQRGYRSYGYT
TRBV2	TRBJ1-5	ASIPLRAGHQPQH
TRBV5-6	TRBJ2-5	ASSSGTGWGETQY
TRBV27	TRBJ1-6	ASSFQIPNSPLH
TRBV9	TRBJ2-2	ASSVVAGALGGGELF
TRBV7-3	TRBJ2-1	ASSPPETGASYNEQF
TRBV24-1	TRBJ2-7	ATSDLQLAGSNVEQY
TRBV7-9	TRBJ2-3	ASSLKERGGPSTDTQY
TRBV6-5	TRBJ2-7	ASSLGQGASREQY
TRBV18	TRBJ2-7	ASSPQGLAGVDDEQY
TRBV6-2/TRBV6-3	TRBJ2-7	ASSTPDEQY
TRBV29-1	TRBJ1-2	SVEVGFGYT
TRBV7-3	TRBJ2-1	ASSSLAGAPSEQF
TRBV28	TRBJ1-1	ASSLQNTEAF
TRBV10-3	TRBJ2-1	AISDGGYNEQF
TRBV27	TRBJ1-1	ASRVGVPDRNTEAF